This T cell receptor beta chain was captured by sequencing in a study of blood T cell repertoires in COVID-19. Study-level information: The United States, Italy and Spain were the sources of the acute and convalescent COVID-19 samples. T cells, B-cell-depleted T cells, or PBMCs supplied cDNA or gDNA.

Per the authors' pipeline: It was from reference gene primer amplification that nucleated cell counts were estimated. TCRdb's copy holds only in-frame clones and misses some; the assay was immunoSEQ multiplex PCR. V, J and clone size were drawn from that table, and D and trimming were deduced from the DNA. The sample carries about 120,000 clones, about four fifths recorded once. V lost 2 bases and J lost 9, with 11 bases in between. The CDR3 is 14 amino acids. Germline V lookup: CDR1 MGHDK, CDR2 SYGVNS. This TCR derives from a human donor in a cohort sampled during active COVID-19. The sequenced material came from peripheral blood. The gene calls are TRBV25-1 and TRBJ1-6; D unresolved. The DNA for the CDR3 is TGTGCCAGCAGTGAACCGGGGTTCACTTCACCCCTCCACTTT. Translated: CASSEPGFTSPLHF.